Listed here are 26 T cell receptor beta chains from one sample, sequenced in a study of blood T cell repertoires in COVID-19. Produced via immunoSEQ multiplex PCR; TCRdb's table is partial and in-frame only. The sample lists roughly 140,000 clones; about 85% were seen once. The sequencing input was peripheral blood. These receptors were collected from a woman aged 60-70 years with COVID-19, enrolled during active disease.

This clone was detected once. V is TRBV9 and J is TRBJ1-2; unclear D gene. There are 13 residues in the CDR3. Looked up from germline, CDR1 is SGDLS and CDR2 is YYNGEE. V was trimmed by 0 bases and J by 7 bases, leaving 10 bases between them. The CDR3 here is CASSVDVEGGYTF. CDR3 DNA: TGTGCCAGCAGCGTAGACGTCGAGGGTGGCTACACCTTC. The full variable domain, rest sourced from reference TRBV9 and TRBJ1-2, is DSGVTQTPKHLITATGQRVTLRCSPRSGDLSVYWYQQSLDQGLQFLIQYYNGEERAKGNILERFSAQQFPDLHSELNLSSLELGDSALYFCASSVDVEGGYTFGSGTRLTVV.

The rearrangement uses TRBV5-3 and TRBJ2-1; the D gene is possibly TRBD2 (5 bases). TRBV5-3 is an ORF for which the function is uncertain. The CDR3 covers 14 residues. Trimming took 7 bases from V and 12 from J, leaving 23 bases between them. The CDR3 DNA reads as TGTGCCAGAGAACTAGGGTACCCCACGGTTGGGCAGTTCTTC. Translation gives CARELGYPTVGQFF.

The chain has TRBV10-3 and TRBJ2-7; possibly TRBD1 for D (6 bases). V dropped 5 bases and J dropped 1 base, with 12 bases sitting between them. The CDR3 runs 14 residues. The V gene's germline CDR1 is ENHRY and CDR2 SYGVKD. The CDR3 here is CAISRDIQSYEQYF. In DNA form, the CDR3 reads TGTGCCATCAGTCGGGACATCCAATCCTACGAGCAGTACTTC.

This clone turned up a few times. The V gene is TRBV7-2, the J gene TRBJ1-5; D not resolved. Germline V gene data show CDR1 as SGHTA and CDR2 as FQGNSA. This CDR3 has 13 amino acids. Trimming stripped 5 bases from V and 5 bases from J, with 10 bases between. The CDR3 nucleotides read TGTGCCAGCAGCCTGCGGAGTTATCAGCCCCAGCATTTT. Translation gives CASSLRSYQPQHF.

In its sample, this clone was seen once. V gene TRBV6-5 combines with J gene TRBJ1-3; possibly TRBD1 for D (6 bases). Deletions cut 0 bases from V and 4 bases from J, with 10 bases between. The germline V gene has CDR1 MNHEY and CDR2 SVGAGI. The CDR3 spans 15 residues. Here the CDR3 reads CASSYSWGQGNTIYF. In DNA form, the CDR3 reads TGTGCCAGCAGTTACTCGTGGGGGCAAGGAAACACCATATATTTT.

The chain combines TRBV11-3 with TRBJ2-2; 9 bases agree with TRBD1. J was trimmed by 4 bases and V by 5 bases; bases with no gene match: 5. CDR1 and CDR2 (germline): SGHNT, YENEEA. The CDR3 runs to 15 residues. CDR3 loop: CASSQGTGITGELFF. Written as DNA, the CDR3 is TGTGCCAGCAGCCAAGGGACAGGGATCACCGGGGAGCTGTTTTTT.

This chain connects TRBV7-6 to TRBJ1-1, with D tentatively TRBD1 (6 bases). With 5 bases removed from V and 3 bases from J, the gap between germline ends came to 10 bases. CDR3 length: 13 amino acids. Per germline, CDR1 SGHVS and CDR2 FNYEAQ. CDR3 protein: CASSGGADTEAFF. The CDR3 DNA reads TGTGCCAGCAGCGGGGGGGCCGACACTGAAGCTTTCTTT.

The V call is TRBV3-1 (or the pseudogene TRBV3-2), the J call TRBJ1-2; 8 nucleotides match TRBD1. Germline V gene sequence: CDR1 LGHDT, CDR2 YNNKEL (reference sequence). With 4 bases clipped from V and 6 bases from J, the junction kept 16 bases outside the gene matches. This CDR3 is built from 17 residues. As DNA, the CDR3 is TGTGCCAGCAGCCCCGGTATAGACAGGGGCGGGCAGAATGGCTACACCTTC. Translating gives CASSPGIDRGGQNGYTF.

In DNA form, the CDR3 reads TGCGCCAGCAGTCTCGGGACAGGGGTCACGGGGACTGAAGCTTTCTTT. Translating gives CASSLGTGVTGTEAFF. The gene calls are TRBV10-1 and TRBJ1-1; 10 positions match TRBD1. The CDR3 is 16 residues long. The germline gives CDR1 WNHNN, CDR2 SYGVQD (reference sequence). J gave up 5 bases and V 5 bases, and 11 bases lay outside the gene matches.

The chain links TRBV5-1 to TRBJ1-1; 10 nucleotides line up with TRBD1. From germline, CDR1 is SGHRS and CDR2 YFSETQ. The CDR3 loop spans 16 amino acids. The J segment lost 4 bases and the V segment lost 4 bases, leaving 10 bases of the junction unmatched. This CDR3 is CASSAGQGLGGTEAFF. Here the CDR3 DNA reads TGCGCCAGCAGCGCGGGACAGGGGCTTGGAGGCACTGAAGCTTTCTTT.

The rearrangement uses TRBV2 and TRBJ2-5, with D unclear. This CDR3 contains 13 residues. Germline V gene sequence: CDR1 SNHLY, CDR2 FYNNEI. With 1 base removed from V and 5 bases from J, the gap between germline ends came to 8 bases. The CDR3 loop is CASSEGHGETQYF. CDR3 bases: TGTGCCAGCAGTGAAGGGCACGGGGAGACCCAGTACTTC.

This sequence joins TRBV3-1 (or the pseudogene TRBV3-2) and TRBJ1-2; D is unresolved. The V gene lost 2 bases and the J gene lost 0 bases, with 13 bases spanning the gap. The CDR3 is 16 residues long. Per the germline V gene, CDR1 is LGHDT and CDR2 is YNNKEL (reference sequence). CDR3 in amino acids: CASSQSVVSANYGYTF. The CDR3 nucleotides are TGTGCCAGCAGCCAAAGCGTGGTTTCAGCTAACTATGGCTACACCTTC.

V gene TRBV18 combines with J gene TRBJ1-1, with a tentative D call TRBD1 (5 bases). This CDR3 is built from 14 residues. Trimming left V 2 bases short and J 4 bases short, with 11 bases between. Germline loops: CDR1 KGHSH, CDR2 LQKENI. CDR3: CASSPTRVSTEAFF. The CDR3 DNA is TGTGCCAGCTCACCAACCAGGGTTAGCACTGAAGCTTTCTTT.

The rearrangement links TRBV6-5 to TRBJ2-5; 8 bases match TRBD2. Germline V gene data show CDR1 as MNHEY and CDR2 as SVGAGI. V dropped 6 bases and J dropped 2; count of bases not matched to a gene: 8. The CDR3 spans 15 residues. The CDR3 region has the DNA TGTGCCAGCAGCGTAGGCGGGAGGTCTCAAGAGACCCAGTACTTC. It encodes CASSVGGRSQETQYF.

The V call is TRBV29-1, the J call TRBJ1-3; unclear D gene. There are 13 residues in the CDR3. The germline CDR1 and CDR2 sequences are SQVTM and ANQGSEA. Trimming took 3 bases from V and 4 from J, leaving 10 bases between them. The CDR3 reads CSVESVSGNTIYF. CDR3 DNA: TGCAGCGTTGAGTCGGTCTCGGGAAACACCATATATTTT.

The table lists this clone with a count of one. The J gene is TRBJ1-1, the V gene TRBV7-9, with 10 bases lining up with TRBD1. The ends lost 5 bases at V and 8 bases at J; junction bases unmatched: 2. Per germline, CDR1 SEHNR and CDR2 FQNEAQ (reference sequence). The CDR3 sequence is 12 residues long. CDR3 sequence: CASSKTGGEAFF. The CDR3 bases are TGTGCCAGCAGCAAGACAGGGGGCGAAGCTTTCTTT.

The V gene is TRBV6-1, the J gene TRBJ1-3; unclear D gene. Germline V gene data show CDR1 as MNHNS and CDR2 as SASEGT. V was pared by 4 bases and J by 0 bases, with 13 bases between. This CDR3 is built from 16 residues. The CDR3 region is CASSVDPGNSGNTIYF. The CDR3 DNA is TGTGCCAGCAGTGTCGATCCCGGGAACTCTGGAAACACCATATATTTT.

J is TRBJ1-2 and V is TRBV6-5, with D possibly matching TRBD1 (5 bases). The germline CDR1 and CDR2 sequences are MNHEY and SVGAGI. The CDR3 length is 12 residues. V dropped 10 bases and J dropped 7 bases, with 16 bases sitting between them. CDR3 in DNA: TGTGCCACCGGACCAGGGTCGGGTGGCTACACCTTC. Amino acids: CATGPGSGGYTF.

The V and J genes are TRBV6-5 and TRBJ1-1; TRBD1 matches 9 bases. The CDR3 has 14 amino acids. Germline V CDR1 and CDR2: MNHEY, SVGAGI. With V trimmed by 2 bases and J by 10 bases, 8 bases remained unmatched. CDR3 loop: CASSYGQGRRGAFF. In DNA, the CDR3 is TGTGCCAGCAGTTACGGACAGGGGAGAAGAGGAGCTTTCTTT.

This chain links TRBV12-5 with TRBJ2-2, with 8 bases aligning to TRBD1. Trimming cost V 7 bases and J 2 bases; bases outside gene matches: 12. Germline V gene sequence: CDR1 LGHNT, CDR2 FRNRAP. This CDR3 spans 17 amino acids. This CDR3 reads CASAPGGTGANTGELFF. CDR3 DNA sequence: TGTGCTAGTGCCCCCGGAGGGACAGGAGCCAACACCGGGGAGCTGTTTTTT.

This chain joins TRBV4-1 and TRBJ2-1, with D tentatively TRBD2 (6 bases). CDR3 length: 17 amino acids. Germline loops: CDR1 MGHRA, CDR2 YSYEKL. Trimming stripped 0 bases from V and 2 bases from J, with 14 bases between. For the CDR3, the DNA is TGCGCCAGCAGCCAAGAACCCAGCCGCGGGGCCTACAATGAGCAGTTCTTC. This codes for CASSQEPSRGAYNEQFF.

V usage is TRBV7-2 and J usage is TRBJ2-1; tentatively, D is TRBD2 (6 bases). V was pared by 5 bases and J by 4 bases, with 21 bases between. CDR3 length: 17 amino acids. From germline, CDR1 is SGHTA and CDR2 FQGNSA. CDR3 sequence (DNA): TGTGCCAGCAGCCCCCGGGACTCCTCAAGAAAATACAATGAGCAGTTCTTC. Its translation is CASSPRDSSRKYNEQFF.

This chain links TRBV7-9 with TRBJ1-1; the match to TRBD1 covers 8 bases. The V and J ends lost 5 bases and 7 bases, in that order; junction bases with no gene match: 15. CDR1 SEHNR and CDR2 FQNEAQ come from the germline V gene (reference sequence). The CDR3 extends over 16 amino acids. The CDR3 DNA reads TGTGCCAGCAGCCCGACAGGGGCGAGAGTGCGGGGTGAAGCTTTCTTT. The encoded protein is CASSPTGARVRGEAFF.

The V call is TRBV6-6, the J call TRBJ2-1, with D tentatively TRBD2 (6 bases). CDR1 is MNHNY and CDR2 is SVGAGI in the germline V gene (reference sequence). The CDR3 contains 13 residues. Trimming left V 6 bases short and J 7 bases short, with 13 bases between. DNA for the CDR3: TGTGCCAGCAGGTCCGGGACTTCAAATGAGCAGTTCTTC. It specifies CASRSGTSNEQFF.

The chain has TRBV7-3 and TRBJ2-1, with D possibly being TRBD2 (5 bases). The CDR3 consists of 14 residues. CDR1 is SGHTA and CDR2 is FQGTGA in the germline V gene. The V gene lost 8 bases and the J gene lost 1 base, with 12 bases spanning the gap. CDR3 protein: CASAAEGSYNEQFF. As DNA, the CDR3 is TGTGCCAGCGCAGCGGAAGGATCCTACAATGAGCAGTTCTTC.

The gene calls are TRBV30 and TRBJ1-2; weak D call: TRBD1 (5 bases). Trimming left V 4 bases short and J 6 bases short, with 15 bases between. This CDR3 has 13 residues. Looked up from germline, CDR1 is GTSNPN and CDR2 is SVGIG (reference sequence). CDR3 bases: TGTGCCTGGATGGTTACAGGTTTGGATGGCTACACCTTC. Translation gives CAWMVTGLDGYTF.